Listed below are T cell receptor beta chains from one sample, sequenced in a study of blood T cells in healthy people across ages. TCRdb redid the calling of the 5' RACE reads with MiXCR, one entry per CDR3 protein. This sample has about 750,000 distinct CDR3 sequences, with about 55% found just once. Specimen: blood. These receptors were collected from an elderly man in good health. Both conserved end residues are part of each CDR3. The D gene is left open where the match is weak. The listing skips clone size in some rows; elsewhere it reads once, few, many or a size class.

>-|TRBJ2-5|few|TRBV18
CASSVDETQYF
TGTGCCAGCTCAGTAGACGAGACCCAGTACTTC
>TRBD2|TRBJ2-7|-|TRBV6-2/TRBV6-3
CASSSFARGTYEQYF
TGTGCCAGCAGTTCCTTTGCGCGGGGGACCTACGAGCAGTACTTC
>-|TRBJ2-5|-|TRBV7-9
CASRRSTGGETQYF
TGTGCCAGCAGACGTAGCACAGGAGGGGAGACCCAGTACTTC
>-|TRBJ2-7|-|TRBV6-4
CASSAEQGSYEQYF
TGTGCCAGCAGCGCCGAACAGGGCTCCTACGAGCAGTACTTC
>TRBD2|TRBJ2-1|-|TRBV20-1
CSARETSGRAETQFF
TGCAGTGCTAGGGAGACTAGCGGGAGGGCGGAGACCCAGTTCTTC
>-|TRBJ2-7|-|TRBV7-2
CASSSVGGGLSEQYF
TGTGCCAGCAGCTCCGTAGGGGGAGGGCTTTCCGAGCAGTACTTC
>TRBD1|TRBJ2-1|-|TRBV10-3
CAISPGQGYNEQFF
TGTGCCATCTCCCCGGGACAGGGCTACAATGAGCAGTTCTTC
>TRBD1|TRBJ2-5|few|TRBV25-1
CASRTPGTVGKQYF
TGTGCCAGCAGGACTCCCGGGACAGTAGGAAAGCAGTACTTC
>-|TRBJ1-2|-|TRBV5-8
CASSFGGLYGYTF
TGTGCCAGCAGCTTCGGGGGGCTCTATGGCTACACCTTC
>-|TRBJ2-2|-|TRBV5-1
CASSLLQAGELFF
TGCGCCAGCAGCTTGCTCCAGGCCGGGGAGCTGTTTTTT
>-|TRBJ1-5|few|TRBV21-1
CASSPSAGGDQPQHF
TGTGCCAGCAGCCCTAGCGCAGGGGGCGATCAGCCCCAGCATTTT
>-|TRBJ1-2|few|TRBV29-1
CSVEKGEVLYTF
TGCAGCGTTGAAAAAGGCGAGGTTTTGTACACCTTC
>-|TRBJ2-6|-|TRBV6-1
CASSEKGRSTGANVLTF
TGTGCCAGCAGTGAAAAAGGCAGGTCGACTGGGGCCAACGTCCTGACTTTC
>-|TRBJ2-5|-|TRBV6-5
CASSYSWGKETQYF
TGTGCCAGCAGTTACTCGTGGGGGAAAGAGACCCAGTACTTC
>-|TRBJ1-2|-|TRBV29-1
CSVERAGYGYTF
TGCAGCGTTGAGAGGGCTGGGTATGGCTACACCTTC
>-|TRBJ2-5|-|TRBV25-1
CASSEYRAQETQYF
TGTGCCAGCAGTGAATACAGGGCCCAAGAGACCCAGTACTTC
>-|TRBJ2-3|once|TRBV7-9
CASSSYRDLLYF
TGTGCCAGCAGCTCCTATAGGGACCTGTTGTATTTT
>TRBD2|TRBJ2-7|few|TRBV20-1
CSASPHSGRAYEQYF
TGCAGTGCTAGCCCCCACAGCGGGAGGGCCTACGAGCAGTACTTC
>TRBD1|TRBJ2-7|-|TRBV27
CASSRSGTGGSYEQYF
TGTGCCAGCAGTAGATCCGGGACAGGGGGAAGCTACGAGCAGTACTTC
>TRBD1|TRBJ1-4|once|TRBV5-1
CASSSTGEEKLFF
TGCGCCAGCAGCTCTACAGGGGAAGAAAAACTGTTTTTT
>TRBD1|TRBJ1-1|-|TRBV18
CASSPNKGARTEAFF
TGTGCCAGCTCACCTAATAAGGGGGCTAGGACTGAAGCTTTCTTT
>-|TRBJ2-1|-|TRBV7-6
CASSLTTNWGNLQETQFF
TGTGCCAGCAGCTTAACTACGAATTGGGGGAACCTACAAGAGACCCAGTTCTTC
>-|TRBJ1-1|-|TRBV4-1
CASSPGTRLNTEAFF
TGCGCCAGCAGCCCGGGGACGAGATTGAACACTGAAGCTTTCTTT
>TRBD2|TRBJ2-1|once|TRBV20-1
CSAGTSEASGQFF
TGCAGTGCCGGGACTAGCGAGGCGAGCGGGCAGTTCTTC
>TRBD1|TRBJ2-7|-|TRBV24-1
CATSDPGQGTYEQYF
TGTGCCACCAGTGACCCGGGACAGGGGACCTACGAGCAGTACTTC
>-|TRBJ2-7|-|TRBV7-9
CASGPNSYPYEQYF
TGTGCCAGCGGCCCGAACAGTTACCCTTACGAGCAGTACTTC
>-|TRBJ2-2|-|TRBV29-1
CSVPVGNTGELFF
TGCAGCGTCCCGGTGGGGAACACCGGGGAGCTGTTTTTT
>-|TRBJ2-3|few|TRBV7-2
CASRRPGTDTQYF
TGTGCCAGCAGACGGCCGGGCACAGATACGCAGTATTTT
>-|TRBJ1-2|many|TRBV5-1
CASSFPRGEWDGYTF
TGCGCCAGCAGCTTTCCGCGAGGGGAGTGGGATGGCTACACCTTC
>TRBD2|TRBJ2-7|few|TRBV29-1
CSVGRTSGIDEQYF
TGCAGCGTGGGACGGACTAGCGGGATCGACGAGCAGTACTTC
>-|TRBJ2-7|few|TRBV29-1
CSGRSRHEQYF
TGCAGCGGGCGAAGTCGCCACGAGCAGTACTTC
>TRBD2|TRBJ2-5|-|TRBV15
CATGTSGAEETQYF
TGTGCCACCGGGACTAGCGGGGCAGAAGAGACCCAGTACTTC
>TRBD1|TRBJ1-6|-|TRBV6-2/TRBV6-3
CASSDHRGDNSPLHF
TGTGCCAGCAGTGACCACAGGGGAGATAATTCACCCCTCCACTTT
>-|TRBJ2-5|-|TRBV5-1
CASSPMEAGLEQYF
TGCGCCAGCAGCCCGATGGAGGCCGGGTTAGAGCAGTACTTC
>-|TRBJ1-6|many|TRBV27
CASSFREHNSPLHF
TGTGCCAGCAGTTTCCGGGAGCATAATTCACCCCTCCACTTT
>-|TRBJ2-3|-|TRBV29-1
CSGLNRDAYF
TGCAGCGGACTTAACAGAGACGCGTATTTT
>TRBD2|TRBJ2-3|few|TRBV12-3/TRBV12-4
CASSTKREDRYAYF
TGTGCCAGCAGTACGAAGCGGGAAGACAGATACGCGTATTTT
>TRBD1|TRBJ1-2|-|TRBV6-2/TRBV6-3
CASSWVRTGGGYTF
TGTGCCAGCAGTTGGGTAAGGACAGGCGGTGGCTACACCTTC
>TRBD1|TRBJ2-7|-|TRBV10-3
CAISDVRDRTPYEQYF
TGTGCCATCAGTGATGTCCGGGACAGGACTCCCTACGAGCAGTACTTC
>-|TRBJ2-3|-|TRBV4-2
CAGSQDSTDTQYF
TGTGCCGGCAGCCAAGATAGCACAGATACGCAGTATTTT
>-|TRBJ2-7|-|TRBV7-2
CASTAPRGSPTSYEQYF
TGTGCCAGCACCGCCCCCAGGGGTAGCCCGACATCCTACGAGCAGTACTTC
>-|TRBJ2-3|-|TRBV29-1
CSVEDERGSTDTQYF
TGCAGCGTTGAAGATGAGCGTGGTAGCACAGATACGCAGTATTTT
>-|TRBJ2-4|-|TRBV20-1
CSAIGWQVKAKNIQYF
TGCAGTGCCATCGGTTGGCAGGTCAAAGCCAAAAACATTCAGTACTTC
>-|TRBJ2-5|-|TRBV7-2
CASSFETQYF
TGTGCCAGCAGCTTTGAGACCCAGTACTTC
>-|TRBJ1-4|-|TRBV20-1
CSATKLGVTNEKLFF
TGCAGTGCCACGAAGCTGGGGGTAACTAATGAAAAACTGTTTTTT
>TRBD1|TRBJ1-1|-|TRBV20-1
CSVVPGGGKAFF
TGCAGTGTCGTACCAGGGGGCGGGAAAGCTTTCTTT
>-|TRBJ2-4|-|TRBV5-4
CSSSLFGERNIQYF
TGCAGCAGCAGCTTGTTCGGGGAGCGAAACATTCAGTACTTC
>TRBD1|TRBJ1-2|-|TRBV10-3
CATGRQGNYGYTF
TGTGCCACCGGCCGACAGGGGAACTATGGCTACACCTTC
>TRBD1|TRBJ2-5|few|TRBV24-1
CATSDPTGQGSRTQYF
TGTGCCACCAGTGATCCTACCGGACAGGGAAGTAGGACCCAGTACTTC
>TRBD1|TRBJ1-4|-|TRBV5-1
CASSLGTGRLNEKLFF
TGCGCCAGCAGCCTTGGGACAGGGCGCCTTAATGAAAAACTGTTTTTT
>TRBD1|TRBJ1-5|many|TRBV2
CASSWDSSNQPQHF
TGTGCCAGCAGTTGGGACAGTAGCAATCAGCCCCAGCATTTT
>TRBD2|TRBJ2-5|few|TRBV9
CASSVAIASGRQETQYF
TGTGCCAGCAGCGTAGCTATAGCTAGCGGGAGGCAAGAGACCCAGTACTTC
>-|TRBJ1-4|once|TRBV20-1
CSANSRKKLFF
TGCAGTGCTAACTCCCGGAAAAAACTGTTTTTT
>TRBD2|TRBJ2-1|-|TRBV24-1
CATSDGLAGKGGEQFF
TGTGCCACCAGTGATGGACTAGCGGGAAAGGGTGGTGAGCAGTTCTTC
>TRBD1|TRBJ2-7|few|TRBV5-1
CASKGQGTSTYEQYF
TGCGCCAGCAAAGGACAGGGGACCTCCACCTACGAGCAGTACTTC
>-|TRBJ2-7|few|TRBV29-1
CSVPGSGSYEQYF
TGCAGCGTCCCTGGTTCGGGCTCCTACGAGCAGTACTTC
>TRBD2|TRBJ2-5|few|TRBV4-2
CASSQDLAGPQYF
TGTGCCAGCAGCCAAGACCTAGCGGGGCCCCAGTACTTC
>-|TRBJ2-7|-|TRBV27
CASSLSDRYAEQYF
TGTGCCAGCAGTTTGAGCGACCGATACGCCGAGCAGTACTTC
>TRBD2|TRBJ2-7|-|TRBV29-1
CSVRREGLYNEQYF
TGCAGCGTCCGTAGGGAGGGACTATACAATGAGCAGTACTTC